This passage covers 19 T cell receptor beta chains from one sample sequenced in a study of PD-1 blockade in mismatch repair-deficient tumors (dated by TCRdb to about 2017). To prepare the library, the immunoSEQ multiplex PCR assay was applied. Not all clones reach the TCRdb copy of this immuneACCESS table, which keeps in-frame sequences only. Checked studies attribute under half of the gap to unresolved V genes and leave the rest unexplained. The sample table shows 30,000 to 45,000 clones, and 80% to 90% are seen once. Of the sample, under 4% is held by the ten largest clones. The sequences come from peripheral blood, collected 76 weeks after starting pembrolizumab. The source of these receptors is an adult with mismatch repair-deficient cancer.

The sample holds one count of this clone. V gene TRBV9 combines with J gene TRBJ1-1; D is unclear. Germline CDR1 SGDLS, CDR2 YYNGEE. V was pared by 3 bases and J by 1 base, with 10 bases between. CDR3 size: 14 residues. CDR3: CASSAGDWNTEAFF. The CDR3 nucleotides are TGTGCCAGCAGCGCCGGAGACTGGAACACTGAAGCTTTCTTT.

This clone was seen a single time. This sequence joins TRBV30 and TRBJ1-5; D might be TRBD1 (5 bases). Deletions cut 3 bases from V and 10 bases from J, with 19 bases between. The CDR3 runs 14 residues. The germline gives CDR1 GTSNPN, CDR2 SVGIG (reference sequence). The CDR3 loop is CAWREGRISGPQHF. The DNA for the CDR3 is TGTGCCTGGAGGGAGGGACGGATCTCGGGACCCCAGCATTTT.

The V call is TRBV19, the J call TRBJ1-1; D remains ambiguous. The V gene's germline CDR1 is LNHDA and CDR2 SQIVND (reference sequence). Trimming took off 5 bases at V and 1 base at J, with 5 bases between the two ends. The CDR3 runs to 12 residues. The CDR3, as DNA: TGTGCCAGTAGTCGACAGAACACTGAAGCTTTCTTT. It translates to CASSRQNTEAFF.

V usage is TRBV27 and J usage is TRBJ2-7; 10 bases match TRBD2. This CDR3 has 15 residues. Losses at the gene ends were 1 base for V and 5 bases for J; bases not matched to a gene: 5. The germline gives CDR1 MNHEY, CDR2 SMNVEV (reference sequence). In DNA, the CDR3 is TGTGCCAGCAGTTTATTGGCTAGCGGGAGAAACGAGCAGTACTTC. Amino acid sequence: CASSLLASGRNEQYF.

The chain recombines TRBV29-1 with TRBJ1-1, with no clear D. V dropped 5 bases and J dropped 4 bases, with 8 bases sitting between them. The V gene's germline CDR1 is SQVTM and CDR2 ANQGSEA. The CDR3 consists of 11 residues. The CDR3 here is CSVTFSTEAFF. DNA of the CDR3: TGCAGCGTTACGTTCAGCACTGAAGCTTTCTTT.

This clone was seen more than once but under ten times. The genes are TRBV5-4 and TRBJ1-1; maybe TRBD1 (5 bases). Germline values: CDR1 SGHNT, CDR2 YYREEE (reference sequence). This CDR3 has 13 residues. Trimming shortened V by 2 bases and J by 2 bases, and 7 bases separated the two germline ends. CDR3 coding DNA: TGTGCCAGCAGCTTACAGGCCAACACTGAAGCTTTCTTT. Its translation: CASSLQANTEAFF.

The V call is TRBV29-1, the J call TRBJ1-4; a possible D gene is TRBD1 (5 bases). Germline values: CDR1 SQVTM, CDR2 ANQGSEA. V lost 4 bases and J 0 bases, leaving 6 bases between the germline ends. The CDR3 has 13 amino acids. The CDR3 here is CSVGGATNEKLFF. The CDR3 coding sequence is TGCAGCGTTGGGGGCGCAACTAATGAAAAACTGTTTTTT.

The CDR3 coding sequence is TGTGCCAGTAGTGAGGGGCTACCGAATGAAGCTTTCTTT. Translated, it gives CASSEGLPNEAFF. V gene TRBV19 combines with J gene TRBJ1-1; D may be TRBD1 (5 bases). V was shortened by 5 bases and J by 7 bases, with 14 bases between the two germline ends. CDR3 length: 13 residues. Germline V CDR1 and CDR2: LNHDA, SQIVND (reference sequence).

The chain links TRBV29-1 to TRBJ1-1; D is possibly TRBD1 (5 bases). The V end lost 7 bases, the J end lost 3 bases, and 12 bases lay between the germline ends. Germline CDR1 is SQVTM and CDR2 is ANQGSEA. The CDR3 is 12 residues long. CDR3 loop: CSGSRVDTEAFF. CDR3 DNA sequence: TGCAGCGGTTCCAGGGTAGACACTGAAGCTTTCTTT.

This chain connects TRBV30 to TRBJ1-1; D may be TRBD1 (5 bases). The CDR3 loop spans 11 amino acids. Per germline, CDR1 GTSNPN and CDR2 SVGIG (reference sequence). The V gene lost 1 base and the J gene lost 8 bases, with 8 bases spanning the gap. The CDR3, as DNA: TGTGCCTGGAGTGGACGGGGGGAAGCTTTCTTT. Residues: CAWSGRGEAFF.

The rearrangement uses TRBV19 and TRBJ2-6; D gene uncertain. Per the germline V gene, CDR1 is LNHDA and CDR2 is SQIVND (reference sequence). This CDR3 region has 14 residues. The ends were cut back, 5 bases at V and 2 bases at J, with 7 bases in the middle. The CDR3 reads CASSESAGANVLTF. CDR3 DNA sequence: TGTGCCAGTAGTGAGAGTGCTGGGGCCAACGTCCTGACTTTC.

The chain has TRBV2 and TRBJ2-1, with 12 bases fitting TRBD2. The CDR3 consists of 16 residues. With 7 bases clipped from V and 4 bases from J, the junction kept 8 bases outside the gene matches. Germline CDR1 reads SNHLY; CDR2 reads FYNNEI. CDR3 in amino acids: CASKGPTSGSYNEQFF. The CDR3 DNA reads TGTGCCAGCAAGGGACCGACTAGCGGGAGTTACAATGAGCAGTTCTTC.

CDR3 amino acids: CASGLMNIQYF. The CDR3 DNA follows: TGTGCTAGTGGTTTGATGAACATTCAGTACTTC. The chain has TRBV12-5 and TRBJ2-4; D unclear. CDR1 and CDR2 (germline): LGHNT, FRNRAP. V dropped 2 bases and J dropped 7 bases, with 3 bases sitting between them. This CDR3 comprises 11 residues.

Only a few counts were recorded for this clone. The rearrangement uses TRBV7-9 and TRBJ2-7; 11 bases fit TRBD2. Germline V gene sequence: CDR1 SEHNR, CDR2 FQNEAQ (reference sequence). J lost 7 bases, V lost 3 bases, and 11 bases had no gene match. The CDR3 is made up of 16 amino acids. The CDR3 bases are TGTGCCAGCAGCTTGGTCACTAGCGGGAGCGCGAGGGAGCAGTACTTC. As protein: CASSLVTSGSAREQYF.

This chain uses TRBV7-6 with TRBJ1-1; D possibly corresponds to TRBD1 (6 bases). Trimming shortened V by 1 base and J by 4 bases, and 19 bases separated the two germline ends. The germline V gene encodes CDR1 SGHVS and CDR2 FNYEAQ. The CDR3 length is 17 residues. CDR3: CASSLGAGVGLGTEAFF. In DNA form, the CDR3 reads TGTGCCAGCAGCTTAGGGGCAGGGGTGGGTTTGGGCACTGAAGCTTTCTTT.

The chain recombines TRBV11-3 with TRBJ2-1; no reliable D call. V gave up 3 bases and J gave up 9 bases, with 15 bases separating them. Germline lookup yields CDR1 SGHNT and CDR2 YENEEA. The CDR3 consists of 14 residues. Here the CDR3 DNA reads TGTGCCAGCAGCTTGCGAAATCCGGCTTTTGAGCAGTTCTTC. This sequence encodes CASSLRNPAFEQFF. Complete variable domain (other parts from reference TRBV11-3 and TRBJ2-1): EAGVVQSPRYKIIEKKQPVAFWCNPISGHNTLYWYLQNLGQGPELLIRYENEEAVDDSQLPKDRFSAERLKGVDSTLKIQPAELGDSAVYLCASSLRNPAFEQFFGPGTRLTVL.

The chain uses TRBV6-5 and TRBJ2-1; 9 bases map to TRBD2. Losses at the gene ends were 5 bases for V and 9 bases for J; bases not matched to a gene: 11. Germline CDR1 is MNHEY and CDR2 is SVGAGI. The CDR3 is 15 residues long. The CDR3 DNA reads as TGTGCCAGCAGTCCCGGGACTAGCCCTTCGGGTGAGCAGTTCTTC. This gives the protein CASSPGTSPSGEQFF.

This chain joins TRBV19 and TRBJ2-1, with TRBD2 matching over 11 bases. CDR3 length: 16 amino acids. The V and J ends lost 2 bases and 6 bases, in that order; junction bases with no gene match: 6. Germline V gene sequence: CDR1 LNHDA, CDR2 SQIVND (reference sequence). CDR3 protein: CASSIIASGGSNEQFF. CDR3 sequence (DNA): TGTGCCAGTAGTATAATTGCTAGCGGGGGGTCCAATGAGCAGTTCTTC.

This rearrangement joins TRBV10-1 to TRBJ2-2; 10 nucleotides agree with TRBD2. The junction had 11 bases not matched to a gene; V was cut back by 8 bases and J by 5 bases. This CDR3 region has 16 residues. CDR1 WNHNN and CDR2 SYGVQD come from the germline V gene (reference sequence). CDR3 loop: CASFDSTSGTTGELFF. CDR3 coding DNA: TGCGCCAGCTTCGACTCCACTAGCGGGACGACCGGGGAGCTGTTTTTT.